This T cell receptor (beta chain) was profiled in a study of Tregs in tolerant kidney transplant recipients. CDR3 size: 18 residues. Details on this clone: Its antigen is still unknown.

Unstimulated regulatory T cells (CD4+CD25+CD127-), CD4+CD25- non-regulatory cells, CD4 and CD8 cells were FACS-sorted from thawed PBMCs. General study results and limits: The most relevant donor-specific Treg TCRbeta repertoire apparently came from expansion with activated donor B cells. Few patients were studied, so findings need validation in larger groups. Biological reproducibility was not directly addressed in this study.

The method was immunoSEQ multiplex PCR; TCRdb's version includes in-frame clones alone and lacks a portion of them. The table lists about 59,000 clones, more than 70% of them singletons. The chain employs TRBV1 and TRBJ2-7; the table's D call, TRBD1, was not checked against the DNA. TRBV1 is recorded as a pseudogene. This TCR was sampled from a human donor in good health. The source material was CD4+ T cells from blood. The CDR3 coding sequence is TGCACCAGCAGCCAAGAAAGATTCGGACAGGCTTCCTCCTACGAGCAGTACTTC. Protein sequence: CTSSQERFGQASSYEQYF.